Presented here are 21 T cell receptor beta chains from one specimen sequenced in a study of blood T cell repertoires in COVID-19. Sequencing used immunoSEQ multiplex PCR; TCRdb keeps in-frame clones, though not all of them. The table records more than 130,000 clones, 88% of them present only once. Sequences were obtained from peripheral blood. These receptors were obtained from a man aged 50 or older with active or convalescent COVID-19.

A word on this clone: The same CDR3 arises from other DNA sequences in this sample as well. The chain's CDR3 is CASSLVAGGLAKNIQYF. CDR3 in DNA: TGTGCCAGCAGCTTAGTGGCGGGAGGGCTAGCCAAAAACATTCAGTACTTC. The chain links TRBV7-8 to TRBJ2-4; TRBD2 aligns across 9 bases. V gave up 1 base and J gave up 0 bases; unmatched junction bases: 4. From germline, CDR1 is SGHVS and CDR2 FQNEAQ. The CDR3 consists of 17 residues.

The sample holds one count of this clone. The rearrangement uses TRBV20-1 and TRBJ2-7; D perhaps matches TRBD1 (6 bases). Germline lookup yields CDR1 DFQATT and CDR2 SNEGSKA (reference sequence). Deletions cut 3 bases from V and 7 bases from J, with 22 bases between. The CDR3 loop spans 15 amino acids. CDR3 in amino acids: CSASPTAGDLWEQYF. CDR3 coding DNA: TGCAGTGCTAGTCCGACCGCAGGGGACCTTTGGGAGCAGTACTTC.

The V call is TRBV6-5, the J call TRBJ2-1; TRBD1 matches at 9 bases. There are 15 residues in the CDR3. CDR1 is MNHEY and CDR2 is SVGAGI in the germline V gene. V lost 3 bases and J lost 4; bases outside the gene matches: 4. The CDR3 region has the DNA TGTGCCAGCAGTTATCGGGACAGGGTGTACAATGAGCAGTTCTTC. Its translation is CASSYRDRVYNEQFF.

The gene calls are TRBV28 and TRBJ2-7, with 13 bases fitting TRBD2. With V trimmed by 4 bases and J by 9 bases, 6 bases remained unmatched. This CDR3 is built from 14 residues. The germline gives CDR1 MDHEN, CDR2 SYDVKM. The CDR3 DNA reads TGTGCCAGCAGTTCCTGGACTAGCGGGAGTGCGCAGTACTTC. Translation gives CASSSWTSGSAQYF.

The chain joins TRBV19 to TRBJ2-1, with 10 positions matching TRBD1. The junction had 3 bases not matched to a gene; V was cut back by 4 bases and J by 9 bases. Germline-derived CDR1 and CDR2 are LNHDA and SQIVND (reference sequence). The CDR3 sequence is 13 residues long. CDR3 in amino acids: CASSTDRGPEQFF. Written as DNA, the CDR3 is TGTGCCAGTAGTACCGACAGGGGGCCTGAGCAGTTCTTC.

The V gene is TRBV7-8, the J gene TRBJ1-2; 8 bases map to TRBD1. Germline CDR1 is SGHVS and CDR2 is FQNEAQ. The junction had 9 bases not matched to a gene; V was cut back by 7 bases and J by 5 bases. The CDR3 consists of 14 residues. The CDR3 sequence is CASNPGGGGYGYTF. The CDR3 nucleotides are TGTGCCAGCAACCCAGGGGGCGGTGGATATGGCTACACCTTC.

The chain uses TRBV29-1 and TRBJ1-1; TRBD1 matches at 8 bases. After removal of 7 bases from V and 0 bases from J, the junction contained 7 bases not matched to a gene. The V gene's germline CDR1 is SQVTM and CDR2 ANQGSEA. The CDR3 consists of 14 residues. The chain's CDR3 is CSGRHRGMNTEAFF. The CDR3 DNA reads TGCAGCGGTCGACACAGGGGGATGAACACTGAAGCTTTCTTT.

This chain uses TRBV30 with TRBJ2-1; D may be TRBD2 (6 bases). V lost 7 bases and J lost 8, with 24 bases in between. The CDR3 has 15 residues. CDR1 GTSNPN and CDR2 SVGIG come from the germline V gene (reference sequence). The DNA for the CDR3 is TGTGCCTCTCCCATCCGGGAGTCATGGTCCGATGAGCAGTTCTTC. Translated: CASPIRESWSDEQFF.

The V and J genes are TRBV7-8 and TRBJ2-3, with TRBD2 matching 9 bases. J gave up 2 bases and V 4 bases, and 4 bases lay outside the gene matches. Germline CDR1 and CDR2: SGHVS and FQNEAQ. The CDR3 spans 15 residues. CDR3 amino acids: CASSYSGSVTDTQYF. The CDR3 bases are TGTGCCAGCAGCTATAGCGGGAGTGTCACAGATACGCAGTATTTT.

This clone showed up just once. The chain is built from TRBV4-3 and TRBJ2-6; D call uncertain. The CDR3 totals 14 residues. Germline V gives CDR1 LGHNA, CDR2 YSLEER. Trimming left V 1 base short and J 6 bases short, with 7 bases between. The CDR3 sequence is CASSQGEAANVLTF. The CDR3 nucleotides are TGCGCCAGCAGCCAAGGAGAGGCGGCCAACGTCCTGACTTTC.

This chain joins TRBV7-8 and TRBJ1-5; possibly TRBD1 for D (5 bases). This CDR3 has 15 residues. Germline V gene data show CDR1 as SGHVS and CDR2 as FQNEAQ. Trimming took 1 base from V and 2 from J, leaving 9 bases between them. CDR3 in amino acids: CASSLGHRRNQPQHF. The CDR3 DNA follows: TGTGCCAGCAGCTTAGGTCACAGGCGCAATCAGCCCCAGCATTTT.

The chain couples TRBV4-2 to TRBJ2-3; D ambiguous. The germline CDR1 and CDR2 sequences are LGHNA and YNFKEQ. The CDR3 runs 16 residues. Trimming took off 0 bases at V and 1 base at J, with 11 bases between the two ends. CDR3 sequence: CASSQDSRSGTDTQYF. DNA of the CDR3: TGTGCCAGCAGCCAAGATAGTAGAAGCGGCACAGATACGCAGTATTTT.

The chain couples TRBV5-5 to TRBJ1-1, with TRBD1 matching over 8 bases. The junction had 12 bases not matched to a gene; V was cut back by 4 bases and J by 4 bases. The CDR3 extends over 16 amino acids. Looked up from germline, CDR1 is SGHKS and CDR2 is YYEKEE (reference sequence). The CDR3 region has the DNA TGTGCCAGCAGCCTTGACAGGGGCGTCGGTAGCACTGAAGCTTTCTTT. Translation gives CASSLDRGVGSTEAFF.

The rearrangement uses TRBV15 and TRBJ1-6, with D hard to call. The V gene's germline CDR1 is LNHNV and CDR2 YYDKDF (reference sequence). V was cut by 0 bases and J by 7 bases, with 7 bases left in between. The CDR3 has 14 residues. The CDR3 DNA reads as TGTGCCACCAGCAGAGATAGGAGAAATTCACCCCTCCACTTT. This encodes CATSRDRRNSPLHF.

The CDR3 loop reads CASSSTGVETQYF. CDR3 nucleotides: TGTGCCAGCAGCTCTACGGGTGTTGAGACCCAGTACTTC. This rearrangement joins TRBV7-3 to TRBJ2-5; D unresolved. CDR1 SGHTA and CDR2 FQGTGA come from the germline V gene. CDR3 length: 13 residues. Between the trimmed V and J ends, which lost 4 bases and 5 bases, there was a span of 11 bases.

The chain links TRBV18 to TRBJ2-7; TRBD1 aligns across 7 bases. V shed 2 bases and J 2 bases; nucleotides not matched to a gene: 3. The CDR3 is 14 amino acids. The germline gives CDR1 KGHSH, CDR2 LQKENI. The CDR3 is CASSPGDSPYEQYF. The CDR3 DNA reads as TGTGCCAGCTCACCAGGGGACAGCCCCTACGAGCAGTACTTC.

This sequence joins TRBV6-5 and TRBJ2-3, with 9 bases aligning to TRBD2. The V gene end was trimmed by 5 bases and the J gene end by 0 bases; junction bases not matched to a gene: 3. The CDR3 contains 15 residues. The germline gives CDR1 MNHEY, CDR2 SVGAGI. CDR3 in amino acids: CASSLAGRSTDTQYF. The CDR3 DNA sequence: TGTGCCAGCAGTCTAGCGGGACGAAGCACAGATACGCAGTATTTT.

The chain joins TRBV28 to TRBJ2-2; D remains ambiguous. The CDR3 sequence is 15 residues long. Germline V gene data show CDR1 as MDHEN and CDR2 as SYDVKM. V was clipped by 5 bases and J by 1 base, with 11 bases between them. CDR3 coding DNA: TGTGCCAGCAGTACTTCATCGCGGAACACCGGGGAGCTGTTTTTT. Translated: CASSTSSRNTGELFF.

The rearrangement uses TRBV5-8 and TRBJ2-1, with a weak D call TRBD2 (5 bases). V was cut by 4 bases and J by 4 bases, with 18 bases left in between. The CDR3 sequence is 16 residues long. The germline V gene encodes CDR1 SGHTS and CDR2 YDEGEE. CDR3 sequence reads: CASSPEASGMYNEQFF. The CDR3 nucleotides are TGTGCCAGCAGCCCGGAGGCTAGTGGGATGTACAATGAGCAGTTCTTC.

This chain connects TRBV27 to TRBJ2-6; TRBD1 agrees at 7 bases. The junction had 8 bases not matched to a gene; V was cut back by 5 bases and J by 1 base. The germline gives CDR1 MNHEY, CDR2 SMNVEV (reference sequence). The CDR3 totals 17 residues. The CDR3 here is CASSAYSTGSGANVLTF. For the CDR3, the DNA is TGTGCCAGCAGTGCCTACTCGACAGGGTCTGGGGCCAACGTCCTGACTTTC.

This rearrangement joins TRBV12-3 or TRBV12-4 to TRBJ1-4; unclear D gene. V was clipped by 4 bases and J by 4 bases, with 7 bases between them. The CDR3 consists of 13 residues. The CDR3 sequence: CASSSLRNEKLFF. CDR3 sequence (DNA): TGTGCCAGCAGTTCCCTCCGTAATGAAAAACTGTTTTTT.